This is a list of T cell receptor beta chains from one sample in a study of a mutant IDH1 vaccine in newly diagnosed glioma. Clones were sequenced by immunoSEQ multiplex PCR, and TCRdb holds only the in-frame ones, with some missing. The data hold roughly 30,000 clones, with 81% observed a single time. These receptors lack a known antigen. Specimen: PBMCs, collected from a glioma patient whose treatment included an IDH1 peptide vaccine. These receptors were taken from a young man with glioma. The CDR3 runs from the conserved cysteine through the conserved F or W.

V | CDR3
TRBV7-9 | CASSLFLRVSNTEAFF
TRBV19 | CASSTGTYNEQFF
TRBV29-1 | CSVESSDCGYTF
TRBV2 | CASRGGGRYEQYF
TRBV4-1 | CASSHGKGALSYNEQFF
TRBV6-5 | CASSYSQGRGRTEAFF
TRBV29-1 | CSAGRTSGNNEQFF
TRBV11-2 | CASSLGQNYGYTF
TRBV4-1 | CASSQDGQVLNEKLFF
TRBV7-2 | CASSSSMNTEAFF
TRBV30 | CAWRTGLPDQPQHF
TRBV6-5 | CASNGESEQYF
TRBV7-9 | CASSLTWGAANTEAFF
TRBV27 | CASSLQGATQYF
TRBV7-6 | CASSLNSFNTEAFF
TRBV5-5 | CASRGRDTIYF
TRBV5-6 | CASSTGMEQYF
TRBV6-6 | CASSYPTGYSGNTIYF
TRBV10-2 | CASSVDRVGTEAFF
TRBV6-4 | CASSDDYYSSSYNEQFF
TRBV29-1 | CSVEDRASGSYEQYF
TRBV5-4 | CASSLVSWGHSYNEQFF
TRBV19 | CASSMANYGYTF
TRBV7-9 | CASSLGRGGAIGTEAFF
TRBV21-1 | CASSGRIATIRTEAFF
TRBV30 | CAWSPQGFDEKLFF
TRBV5-1 | CASSLVAGLRETQYF
TRBV7-8 | CASSLRRVSNEQFF
TRBV29-1 | CSLGGPDTQYF
TRBV5-1 | CASSLERVSTDTQYF
TRBV20-1 | CSAITGNEQFF
TRBV2 | CASCYSRSNQPQHF